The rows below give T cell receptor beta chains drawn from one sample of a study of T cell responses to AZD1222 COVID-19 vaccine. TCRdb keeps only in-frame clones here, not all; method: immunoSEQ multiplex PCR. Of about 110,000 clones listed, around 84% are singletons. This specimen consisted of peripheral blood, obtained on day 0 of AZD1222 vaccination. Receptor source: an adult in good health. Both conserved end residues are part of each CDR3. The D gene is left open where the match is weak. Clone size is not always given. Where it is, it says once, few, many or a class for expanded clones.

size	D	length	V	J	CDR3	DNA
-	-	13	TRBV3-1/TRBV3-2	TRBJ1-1	CASSRPGRTEAFF	TGTGCCAGCAGTCGACCGGGTCGGACTGAAGCTTTCTTT
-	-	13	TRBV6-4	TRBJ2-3	CAPLGGSTDTQYF	TGTGCCCCGCTGGGGGGTAGCACAGATACGCAGTATTTT
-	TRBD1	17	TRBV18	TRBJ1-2	CASSPPGQGVLNYGYTF	TGTGCCAGCTCACCACCCGGTCAGGGGGTACTTAACTATGGCTACACCTTC
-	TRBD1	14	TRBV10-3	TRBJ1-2	CAIRKVGTEDGYTF	TGTGCCATCAGAAAAGTAGGGACAGAAGATGGCTACACCTTC
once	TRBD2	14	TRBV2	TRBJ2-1	CASSELTSGVKQFF	TGTGCCAGCAGTGAGTTGACTAGCGGGGTGAAGCAGTTCTTC
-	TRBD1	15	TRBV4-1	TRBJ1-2	CASSQGTGDNYGYTF	TGCGCCAGCAGCCAAGGGACAGGGGATAACTATGGCTACACCTTC
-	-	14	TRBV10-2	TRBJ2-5	CASSFQGKQETQYF	TGCGCCAGCAGTTTCCAGGGGAAGCAAGAGACCCAGTACTTC
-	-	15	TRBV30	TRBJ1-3	CAWGGRALTGNTIYF	TGTGCCTGGGGGGGCCGGGCGCTAACTGGAAACACCATATATTTT
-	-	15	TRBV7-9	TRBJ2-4	CASSLEGRARNIQYF	TGTGCCAGCAGCTTAGAGGGCAGGGCCCGAAACATTCAGTACTTC
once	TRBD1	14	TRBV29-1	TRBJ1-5	CSVSGTGRDQPQHF	TGCAGCGTTTCCGGGACAGGGCGCGATCAGCCCCAGCATTTT
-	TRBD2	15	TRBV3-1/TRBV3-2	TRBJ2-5	CASSPAGVQAKTQYF	TGTGCCAGCAGCCCCGCGGGGGTTCAGGCTAAGACCCAGTACTTC
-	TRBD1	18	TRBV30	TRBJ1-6	CAWSGGTGGVGGNSPLHF	TGTGCCTGGAGTGGCGGGACAGGGGGCGTAGGGGGAAACTCACCCCTCCACTTT
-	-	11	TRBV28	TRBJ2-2	CASSLRGELFF	TGTGCCAGCAGTCTCCGCGGGGAGCTGTTTTTT
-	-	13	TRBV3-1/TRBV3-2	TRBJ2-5	CASSQEDRMAQYF	TGTGCCAGCAGCCAAGAGGACCGTATGGCCCAGTACTTC
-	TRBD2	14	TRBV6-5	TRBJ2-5	CASSYGGDQETQYF	TGTGCCAGCAGTTACGGGGGGGACCAAGAGACCCAGTACTTC
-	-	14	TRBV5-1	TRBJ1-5	CASSLGSSNQPQHF	TGCGCCAGCAGCTTGGGATCTAGCAATCAGCCCCAGCATTTT